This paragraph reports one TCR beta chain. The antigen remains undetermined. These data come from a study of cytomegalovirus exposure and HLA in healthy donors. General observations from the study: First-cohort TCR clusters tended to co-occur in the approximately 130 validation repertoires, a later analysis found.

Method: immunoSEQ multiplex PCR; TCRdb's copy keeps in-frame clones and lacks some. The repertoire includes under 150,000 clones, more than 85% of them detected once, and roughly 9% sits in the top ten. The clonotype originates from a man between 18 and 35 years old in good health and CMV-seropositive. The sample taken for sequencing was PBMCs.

The CDR3 coding sequence is TGTGCCAGCAGTTTGGTAGGGGTTCATAGGGGAAACACCATATATTTT. This gives the protein CASSLVGVHRGNTIYF. This chain links TRBV28 with TRBJ1-3; D may be TRBD1 (5 bases). The CDR3 is 16 residues long. Germline assignment: CDR1 MDHEN and CDR2 SYDVKM. V was pared by 3 bases and J by 4 bases, with 16 bases between.